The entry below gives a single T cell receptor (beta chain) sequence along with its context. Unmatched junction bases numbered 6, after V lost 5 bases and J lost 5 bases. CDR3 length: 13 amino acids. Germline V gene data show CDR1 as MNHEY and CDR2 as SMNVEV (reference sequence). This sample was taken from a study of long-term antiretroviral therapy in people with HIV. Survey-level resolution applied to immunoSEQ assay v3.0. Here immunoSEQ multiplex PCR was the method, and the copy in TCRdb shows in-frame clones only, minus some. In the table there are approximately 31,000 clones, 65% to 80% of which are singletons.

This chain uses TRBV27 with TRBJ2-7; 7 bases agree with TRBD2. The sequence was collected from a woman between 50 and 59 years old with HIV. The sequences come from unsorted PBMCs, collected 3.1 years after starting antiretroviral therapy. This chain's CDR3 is CASSTPAGDEQYV. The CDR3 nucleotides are TGTGCCAGCAGTACCCCTGCGGGGGACGAGCAGTACGTC.